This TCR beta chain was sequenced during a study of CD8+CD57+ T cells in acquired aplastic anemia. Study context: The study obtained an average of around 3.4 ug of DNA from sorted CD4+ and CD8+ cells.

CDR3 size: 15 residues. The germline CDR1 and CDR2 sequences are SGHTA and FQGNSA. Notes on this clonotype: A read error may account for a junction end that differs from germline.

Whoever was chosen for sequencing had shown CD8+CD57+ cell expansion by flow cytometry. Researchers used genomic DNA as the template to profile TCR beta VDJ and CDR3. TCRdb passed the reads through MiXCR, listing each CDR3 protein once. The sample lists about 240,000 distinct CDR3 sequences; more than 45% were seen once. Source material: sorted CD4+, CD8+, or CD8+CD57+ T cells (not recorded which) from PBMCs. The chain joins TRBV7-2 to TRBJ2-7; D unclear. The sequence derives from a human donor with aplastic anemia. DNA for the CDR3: TGTGCCAGCAACTTAGACCTGGTCTTTTCCTACGAGCAGTACTTC. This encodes CASNLDLVFSYEQYF.